The 24 T cell receptor beta chains in this list originate from one sample, sequenced in a study of monozygotic twins with inflammatory bowel disease. Reprocessing the 5' RACE reads, TCRdb reports a single entry for every CDR3 protein and omits DNA. The ten top clones account for about 5%, within a sample of a few hundred thousand distinct CDR3 sequences. Sequencing used blood. The source is a human donor with ulcerative colitis or Crohn's disease, or a healthy co-twin of an affected twin (not recorded which).

The V and J genes are TRBV5-6 and TRBJ2-2. Germline loops: CDR1 SGHDT, CDR2 YYEEEE. This CDR3 contains 16 residues. This CDR3 is CASSFCQLSETGELFF. The variable domain in full, completed from reference TRBV5-6 and TRBJ2-2, reads DAGVTQSPTHLIKTRGQQVTLRCSPKSGHDTVSWYQQALGQGPQFIFQYYEEEERQRGNFPDRFSGHQFPNYSSELNVNALLLGDSALYLCASSFCQLSETGELFFGEGSRLTVL.

This chain connects TRBV6-2 or TRBV6-3 to TRBJ2-7; the D gene TCRdb calls, TRBD1, cannot be checked with no DNA. Germline V gives CDR1 MNHEY, CDR2 SVGEGT. The CDR3 consists of 16 residues. The CDR3 protein is CASSYSGKGLSYEQYF.

This chain uses TRBV27 with TRBJ2-7; absent DNA, TCRdb's TRBD2 call cannot be checked. The CDR3 is made up of 15 amino acids. Looked up from germline, CDR1 is MNHEY and CDR2 is SMNVEV (reference sequence). Here the CDR3 reads CASSLTSGGSYEQYF.

This sequence joins TRBV6-2 or TRBV6-3 and TRBJ2-7; there is no DNA to check the TCRdb D call of TRBD1. The CDR3 sequence is 16 residues long. Germline assignment: CDR1 MNHEY and CDR2 SVGEGT. The CDR3: CASSSGGGRLAYEQYF.

This rearrangement joins TRBV7-6 to TRBJ1-1; TCRdb proposes TRBD1, but this gene call is untestable without DNA. Germline V gene sequence: CDR1 SGHVS, CDR2 FNYEAQ. The CDR3 consists of 15 residues. CDR3 residues: CASSSTRRGLGETFF.

The chain uses TRBV24-1 and TRBJ1-2. Germline CDR1 and CDR2: KGHDR and SFDVKD. The CDR3 consists of 14 residues. This CDR3 is CATSDLVRNYGYTF.

The gene calls are TRBV5-6 and TRBJ2-7; TCRdb calls TRBD1, which cannot be checked without DNA. This CDR3 comprises 17 residues. Germline V lookup: CDR1 SGHDT, CDR2 YYEEEE. CDR3 region: CASSLPARTGGWVEQYF.

The V gene is TRBV20-1, the J gene TRBJ2-7; without DNA, the TCRdb call of TRBD2 cannot be checked. The CDR3 extends over 13 amino acids. Germline V gives CDR1 DFQATT, CDR2 SNEGSKA (reference sequence). CDR3 sequence: CSAFTRGAYEQYF.

The chain recombines TRBV2 with TRBJ1-5. CDR1 is SNHLY and CDR2 is FYNNEI in the germline V gene. The CDR3 contains 13 residues. This CDR3 is CASSGGLFQPQHF.

This rearrangement joins TRBV28 to TRBJ1-1; TCRdb's D gene call, TRBD1, goes unchecked for lack of DNA. The CDR3 is 12 residues long. Germline CDR1 and CDR2: MDHEN and SYDVKM. The CDR3 sequence: CASIIPGFEAFF.

The chain recombines TRBV5-1 with TRBJ1-6; the TCRdb call, TRBD1, lacks DNA for checking. Germline V gene lookup returns CDR1 SGHRS and CDR2 YFSETQ. This CDR3 contains 16 residues. CDR3 in amino acids: CASSLVAGGRNSPLHF.

V usage is TRBV27 and J usage is TRBJ1-2; checking the TCRdb D call of TRBD1 is not possible without DNA. The length of the CDR3 is 14 residues. CDR1 and CDR2 (germline): MNHEY, SMNVEV (reference sequence). CDR3 residues: CASSFLGDRGGYTF.

The rearrangement uses TRBV3-1 and TRBJ2-5. CDR1 is LGHDT and CDR2 is YNNKEL in the germline V gene (reference sequence). This CDR3 is built from 16 residues. The CDR3: CASSQVVELLTETQYF.

The chain links TRBV30 to TRBJ2-2; lacking DNA, the TRBD2 call made by TCRdb goes unchecked. Germline lookup yields CDR1 GTSNPN and CDR2 SVGIG (reference sequence). CDR3 length: 18 amino acids. The CDR3 region is CAWSDWLAGELRSGELFF.

The chain is built from TRBV6-2 or TRBV6-3 and TRBJ2-7. Looked up from germline, CDR1 is MNHEY and CDR2 is SVGEGT. This CDR3 has 13 amino acids. The CDR3 spells CASSYSTAYEQYF.

V is TRBV24-1 and J is TRBJ2-2; with no DNA, the TCRdb D assignment of TRBD1 cannot be verified. The CDR3 covers 16 residues. Germline loops: CDR1 KGHDR, CDR2 SFDVKD. The CDR3 here is CATSETGQSNTGELFF.

V usage is TRBV5-1 and J usage is TRBJ1-6; TCRdb proposes TRBD1, but this gene call is untestable without DNA. This CDR3 spans 15 amino acids. The germline V gene encodes CDR1 SGHRS and CDR2 YFSETQ. This CDR3 is CASSPAGHTDSPLHF.

The CDR3 loop is CASSQGPSGLSYEQYF. V gene TRBV4-3 combines with J gene TRBJ2-7; TCRdb picks TRBD2, but there is no DNA to check that call. Germline CDR1 reads LGHNA; CDR2 reads YSLEER. The CDR3 runs 16 residues.

The rearrangement joins TRBV11-2 to TRBJ2-1; TCRdb's D call, TRBD2, is unchecked because there is no DNA. Per germline, CDR1 SGHAT and CDR2 FQNNGV. The CDR3 totals 15 residues. This chain's CDR3 is CASSPATPPANEQFF.

The rearrangement links TRBV7-3 to TRBJ2-7; the TRBD1 assignment by TCRdb is unverifiable without DNA. The CDR3 runs 15 residues. Germline V gene lookup returns CDR1 SGHTA and CDR2 FQGTGA. CDR3 region: CASSSTGGSSYEQYF.

The J gene is TRBJ1-5, the V gene TRBV15. Germline CDR1 is LNHNV and CDR2 is YYDKDF (reference sequence). This CDR3 has 16 residues. CDR3: CATSRAGGLGGQPQHF.

V is TRBV5-1 and J is TRBJ2-7; as DNA is missing, the TRBD1 call by TCRdb cannot be tested. Germline CDR1 reads SGHRS; CDR2 reads YFSETQ. The CDR3 covers 13 residues. CDR3 amino acids: CASSPGGEYEQYF.

The chain has TRBV5-5 and TRBJ1-5. Looked up from germline, CDR1 is SGHKS and CDR2 is YYEKEE (reference sequence). The CDR3 spans 13 residues. CDR3: CASSMKGGQPQHF.

The rearrangement uses TRBV7-2 and TRBJ1-2. Germline CDR1 is SGHTA and CDR2 is FQGNSA. The CDR3 runs 12 residues. CDR3 amino acids: CASSQSNYGYTF. Full variable domain (rest looked up from reference TRBV7-2 and TRBJ1-2): GAGVSQSPSNKVTEKGKDVELRCDPISGHTALYWYRQSLGQGLEFLIYFQGNSAPDKSGLPSDRFSAERTGGSVSTLTIQRTQQEDSAVYLCASSQSNYGYTFGSGTRLTVV.